This TCR beta chain originates from a study of blood T cell repertoires in COVID-19. Across the study: Sites in the United States, Italy and Spain provided acute and convalescent COVID-19 samples. The cDNA or gDNA used as material had been derived from T cells, B-cell-depleted T cells, or PBMCs.

Authors' methods: Reference gene primers were amplified, and this amplification served to estimate nucleated cell counts. The repertoire was sequenced with immunoSEQ multiplex PCR; TCRdb's copy has only in-frame clones and lacks some. That table is the source of V, J and clone size, and D and trimming were worked out from the DNA. The sample records roughly 120,000 clones, less than 90% being singletons. Germline-derived CDR1 and CDR2 are KGHDR and SFDVKD. This CDR3 spans 15 amino acids. The junction had 6 bases not matched to a gene; V was cut back by 3 bases and J by 6 bases. The sample taken for sequencing was peripheral blood. The rearrangement links TRBV24-1 to TRBJ2-1; TRBD2 matches 8 bases. This receptor was obtained from a man in his 70s who had recovered from COVID-19. The CDR3 sequence: CATSDQRGLRNEQFF. CDR3 DNA sequence: TGTGCCACCAGTGATCAGCGGGGGCTGCGCAATGAGCAGTTCTTC.